These T cell receptor beta chains were read from a single sample in a study of STAT5B mutations in CD4+ large granular lymphocyte leukemia. TCRdb's copy holds only in-frame clones and misses some; the assay was immunoSEQ multiplex PCR. The sample consists of 25,000 to 40,000 clones, about four fifths of them appearing once. The sample was CD4+ T cells from blood buffy coats. These TCRs come from a human donor in good health. Both conserved end residues are part of each CDR3. Fields, in order: D gene, V gene, J gene, clone size, CDR3 protein, CDR3 DNA. D genes are given only for firm matches. Clone size appears in some rows only: once, few, many, or a class for an expanded clone.

D: TRBD2; V: TRBV4-2; J: TRBJ2-6; size: -; CDR3: CASSQLWTSGSGANVLTF; DNA: TGTGCCAGCAGCCAACTTTGGACTAGCGGCTCTGGGGCCAACGTCCTGACTTTC
D: -; V: TRBV7-2; J: TRBJ2-5; size: -; CDR3: CASSAKETQYF; DNA: TGTGCCAGCAGCGCCAAAGAGACCCAGTACTTC
D: -; V: TRBV28; J: TRBJ1-4; size: few; CDR3: CASSSNREGGSREKLFF; DNA: TGTGCCAGCAGTTCTAACAGGGAAGGAGGGTCCAGAGAAAAACTGTTTTTT
D: -; V: TRBV6-5; J: TRBJ2-5; size: -; CDR3: CASSYTHSGGETQYF; DNA: TGTGCCAGCAGTTACACCCATTCTGGGGGAGAGACCCAGTACTTC
D: TRBD2; V: TRBV11-2; J: TRBJ2-3; size: -; CDR3: CASSWVAGEGTDTQYF; DNA: TGTGCCAGCAGCTGGGTCGCGGGAGAAGGCACAGATACGCAGTATTTT
D: -; V: TRBV7-2; J: TRBJ2-1; size: -; CDR3: CASSPQYNEQFF; DNA: TGTGCCAGCAGCCCCCAATACAATGAGCAGTTCTTC
D: -; V: TRBV7-8; J: TRBJ2-3; size: once; CDR3: CASSSSTDTQYF; DNA: TGTGCCAGCAGCTCAAGCACAGATACGCAGTATTTT
D: -; V: TRBV5-4; J: TRBJ2-7; size: -; CDR3: CASSSRGRPGQYF; DNA: TGTGCCAGCAGCTCCCGGGGACGGCCTGGGCAGTACTTC
D: -; V: TRBV7-9; J: TRBJ2-7; size: -; CDR3: CASSPQTYEQYF; DNA: TGTGCCAGCAGCCCTCAGACCTACGAGCAGTACTTC
D: -; V: TRBV7-9; J: TRBJ1-6; size: -; CDR3: CASSLGDLPYNSPLHF; DNA: TGTGCCAGCAGCTTAGGGGATTTGCCATATAATTCACCCCTCCACTTT
D: TRBD1; V: TRBV18; J: TRBJ2-5; size: -; CDR3: CASSPVTGDGETQYF; DNA: TGTGCCAGCTCACCAGTGACAGGGGACGGAGAGACCCAGTACTTC
D: -; V: TRBV7-9; J: TRBJ1-1; size: -; CDR3: CASSYDHGGAEAFF; DNA: TGTGCCAGCAGCTACGATCACGGGGGGGCTGAAGCTTTCTTT
D: -; V: TRBV2; J: TRBJ2-7; size: few; CDR3: CASKTTTYEQYF; DNA: TGTGCCAGCAAGACGACTACCTACGAGCAGTACTTC
D: TRBD2; V: TRBV7-8; J: TRBJ2-7; size: -; CDR3: CASSSAGRESSYEQYF; DNA: TGTGCCAGCAGCTCAGCGGGGCGGGAAAGCTCCTACGAGCAGTACTTC
D: TRBD1; V: TRBV5-4; J: TRBJ2-7; size: -; CDR3: CASSRTGESEEQYF; DNA: TGTGCCAGCAGCCGGACAGGGGAATCAGAGGAGCAGTACTTC
D: -; V: TRBV11-2; J: TRBJ2-3; size: -; CDR3: CASSLGRGGAGDTQYF; DNA: TGTGCCAGCAGCTTAGGCCGGGGCGGGGCAGGAGATACGCAGTATTTT
D: TRBD1; V: TRBV7-2; J: TRBJ2-7; size: -; CDR3: CASSLALDRDYEQYF; DNA: TGTGCCAGCAGCTTAGCGTTGGACAGGGATTACGAGCAGTACTTC
D: TRBD2; V: TRBV29-1; J: TRBJ2-1; size: -; CDR3: CSVVGGTGLAREQFF; DNA: TGCAGCGTCGTGGGGGGAACTGGACTAGCGAGAGAGCAGTTCTTC
D: -; V: TRBV19; J: TRBJ1-5; size: few; CDR3: CASTLTRDQPQHF; DNA: TGTGCCAGTACCCTGACCCGGGATCAGCCCCAGCATTTT
D: -; V: TRBV6-1; J: TRBJ1-5; size: few; CDR3: CASSGFQPQHF; DNA: TGTGCCAGCAGTGGCTTTCAGCCCCAGCATTTT
D: -; V: TRBV11-2; J: TRBJ1-4; size: -; CDR3: CASRTGMWGATNEKLFF; DNA: TGTGCCAGCAGGACTGGGATGTGGGGGGCAACTAATGAAAAACTGTTTTTT
D: TRBD2; V: TRBV18; J: TRBJ2-7; size: -; CDR3: CASSPGTTSGYEQYF; DNA: TGTGCCAGCTCACCAGGGACTACCTCCGGCTACGAGCAGTACTTC
D: -; V: TRBV23-1; J: TRBJ2-6; size: -; CDR3: CASSQSYSRSGANVLTF; DNA: TGCGCCAGCAGTCAATCGTACTCACGATCTGGGGCCAACGTCCTGACTTTC
D: -; V: TRBV7-2; J: TRBJ2-1; size: -; CDR3: CASSWEARNEQFF; DNA: TGTGCCAGCAGTTGGGAGGCAAGGAATGAGCAGTTCTTC